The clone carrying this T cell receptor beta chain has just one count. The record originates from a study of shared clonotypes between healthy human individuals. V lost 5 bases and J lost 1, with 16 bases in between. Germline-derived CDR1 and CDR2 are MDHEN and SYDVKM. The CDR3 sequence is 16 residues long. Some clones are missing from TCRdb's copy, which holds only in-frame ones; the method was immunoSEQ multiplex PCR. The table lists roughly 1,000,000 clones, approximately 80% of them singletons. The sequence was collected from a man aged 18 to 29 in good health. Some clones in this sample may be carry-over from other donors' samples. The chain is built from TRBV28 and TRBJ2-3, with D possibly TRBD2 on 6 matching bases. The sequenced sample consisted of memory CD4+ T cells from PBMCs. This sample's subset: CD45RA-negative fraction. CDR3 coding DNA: TGTGCCAGCAGTCCCCTCTGGGGGGAGCGCACAGATACGCAGTATTTT. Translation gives CASSPLWGERTDTQYF.